The entry below describes one TCR beta chain. Its antigen has not been determined. No much larger clone is present one base from it, and per-base qualities are unavailable. One collaborating source in Seattle enrolled patients during active infection and followed them longitudinally through the course of disease. The collaborating institutions used their own protocols to collect whole blood in K2EDTA tubes. Collaborator samples were shipped for TCRbeta analysis as frozen whole blood, isolated PBMCs, or DNA extracted from either sample type. TCRbeta CDR3 regions were amplified from genomic DNA by means of the immunoSEQ Assay, a bias-controlled multiplex PCR. In the authors' own workflow: Nucleated cell counts per sample were estimated from amplification of reference gene primers within the assay. Sequence reads were collapsed and filtered to measure the absolute abundance of every unique TCRbeta CDR3 rearrangement. For each sample, productive Simpson clonality was calculated by taking the square root of Simpson's diversity index across productive rearrangements. Imported from immuneACCESS, the table was reduced by TCRdb to in-frame sequences with V and J called. These copies leave out some clones; in studies compared against another copy, an unresolved V gene accounts for under half, and the cause of the remainder is not known. The V and J calls and the clone size are those of that table, but D and trimming were determined from the DNA. Recorded for this sample are about 420,000 clones; roughly 89% of them occurred a single time. The ten largest clones add up to 0.75% to 0.85% of the sample.

The entry originates in a study of blood T cell repertoires in COVID-19 (dated by TCRdb to the early 2020s). Notes on the research overall: Samples covering the acute and convalescent phases of COVID-19 were provided by collaborators in the United States, Italy and Spain. The material from the prospective study consisted of cDNA or gDNA derived from T cells, B-cell-depleted T cells, or PBMCs. Subjects who had been exposed to COVID-19, were actively infected with it, or had recovered from it provided the deeply sampled blood TCRbeta repertoires that made up the dataset. The repertoires were made available in a free public database intended to serve as a resource for research on the immune response to SARS-CoV-2. The samples were drawn from two sources: the first 160 participants of the ongoing ImmuneRACE study, and 1,000 to 1,500 subjects contributed by 6 global collaborators. A de-identified subject ID, COVID-19 status, age in years and sex were almost always included in the sample metadata. Where available, HLA class I and class II types were obtained from metadata supplied by the sample provider rather than from assay-based typing.

Broad study findings and their caveats: Clinical and demographic metadata were provided uncurated, with the amount varying by source and participant.

This TCR came from a man between 18 and 35 years old with COVID-19, enrolled during active disease. The sequenced sample was peripheral blood.

The DNA sequence follows: TGCGCCAGCAGTACAGGGGGCGCCGGGAACACTGAAGCTTTCTTT. It codes for CASSTGGAGNTEAFF. The V and J segments used are TRBV10-1 and TRBJ1-1; TRBD1 fits 9 bases in the junction. Inclusive of the bounding cysteine and phenylalanine, the CDR3 is 15 residues long. Just the 45-base CDR3 DNA is kept, in frame starting at base 1. V loses 5 bases at its end and J loses 1 base; junction bases beyond the gene matches: 5. CDR1 and CDR2 are read off the germline V gene (reference sequence) as WNHNN and SYGVQD.